This TCR beta chain came from a study of blood T cells in healthy people across ages. Study results and caveats: Total diversity from one million sequenced T cells was likely underestimated.

A second PCR of about 6 to 12 cycles used a sample-barcoded 5' primer and a J-beta primer mix. TCRdb re-derived calls from the 5' RACE reads in MiXCR, one entry per CDR3 protein. The data show hundreds of thousands of distinct CDR3 sequences, with around 54% seen just once and 35% to 40% held by the top ten. CDR3 length: 18 amino acids. V lost 0 bases, J lost 0 bases, and 10 bases stayed unmatched. Germline V lookup: CDR1 MNHEY, CDR2 SVGEGT. This clonotype has only a few counts. The antigen is unknown. This TCR came from a man in his sixties in good health. This chain joins TRBV6-2 or TRBV6-3 and TRBJ2-7, with 8 positions matching TRBD2. Material for sequencing was blood. The CDR3 protein is CASSYSSSGGPSSYEQYF. The CDR3 nucleotides read TGTGCCAGCAGTTACTCTTCCAGCGGGGGTCCCAGCTCCTACGAGCAGTACTTC.